Shown below are 25 T cell receptor beta chains from a single sample sequenced in a study of blood T cell repertoires in COVID-19. Assay: immunoSEQ multiplex PCR; the TCRdb copy retains only in-frame clones and omits some. Here the sample spans under 250,000 clones, 83% being singletons. The sample comprised peripheral blood. Receptor source: a woman in her thirties or forties with active or convalescent COVID-19.

The rearrangement links TRBV7-3 to TRBJ2-1; D is perhaps TRBD2 (5 bases). Trimming removed 4 bases from V and 6 bases from J, with 19 bases in between. The CDR3 loop spans 16 amino acids. Germline-derived CDR1 and CDR2 are SGHTA and FQGTGA. The CDR3 bases are TGTGCCAGCAGCTCGACCCGGGGTATAGGCCGCAATGAGCAGTTCTTC. Protein sequence: CASSSTRGIGRNEQFF.

The chain uses TRBV10-3 and TRBJ2-3; 7 positions agree with TRBD2. J lost 2 bases, V lost 6 bases, and 8 bases had no gene match. Looked up from germline, CDR1 is ENHRY and CDR2 is SYGVKD. The CDR3 loop spans 15 amino acids. The DNA of the CDR3 is TGTGCCATCAGCCGCTTAGCGGGCGACACAGATACGCAGTATTTT. Translation gives CAISRLAGDTDTQYF.

This clone was seen a handful of times. The V call is TRBV5-1, the J call TRBJ2-2; 12 positions match TRBD2. Looked up from germline, CDR1 is SGHRS and CDR2 is YFSETQ. The length of the CDR3 is 16 residues. V was clipped by 4 bases and J by 5 bases; unmatched bases: 6. The DNA of the CDR3 is TGCGCCAGCAGCCTAGCGGGGGGGCCGACTACCGGGGAGCTGTTTTTT. Translated, it gives CASSLAGGPTTGELFF.

This chain joins TRBV5-5 and TRBJ1-1; a weak D match, TRBD1 (5 bases). Germline loops: CDR1 SGHKS, CDR2 YYEKEE (reference sequence). With 1 base removed from V and 1 base from J, the gap between germline ends came to 11 bases. The CDR3 covers 15 residues. The CDR3 sequence: CASSLTAGQNTEAFF. CDR3 DNA sequence: TGTGCCAGCAGCTTGACCGCTGGACAGAACACTGAAGCTTTCTTT.

This rearrangement joins TRBV6-5 to TRBJ1-2; maybe TRBD1 (6 bases). Deletions cut 10 bases from V and 4 bases from J, with 19 bases between. Germline lookup yields CDR1 MNHEY and CDR2 SVGAGI. The CDR3 contains 14 residues. The CDR3 is CATEEGGGSYGYTF. CDR3 nucleotides: TGTGCCACGGAAGAGGGGGGGGGCAGCTATGGCTACACCTTC.

The chain has TRBV2 and TRBJ1-2, with 8 bases fitting TRBD1. The ends lost 5 bases at V and 8 bases at J; junction bases unmatched: 10. This CDR3 region has 14 residues. Germline V gene data show CDR1 as SNHLY and CDR2 as FYNNEI. The CDR3 here is CASSSTDRVGGYTF. CDR3 nucleotide sequence: TGTGCCAGCAGTTCCACGGACAGGGTCGGGGGCTACACCTTC.

The chain has TRBV5-1 and TRBJ2-3; TRBD1 matches 12 bases. The CDR3 is made up of 14 amino acids. Germline CDR1 and CDR2: SGHRS and YFSETQ. V lost 0 bases to trimming and J lost 10 bases; unmatched junction nucleotides: 3. The CDR3 loop reads CASSLGGQGAPQYF. CDR3 DNA: TGCGCCAGCAGCTTGGGGGGACAGGGGGCTCCGCAGTATTTT.

This chain joins TRBV5-6 and TRBJ2-2; the D gene is possibly TRBD1 (6 bases). Germline loops: CDR1 SGHDT, CDR2 YYEEEE. This CDR3 has 16 residues. V gave up 6 bases and J gave up 2 bases, with 17 bases separating them. CDR3 sequence: CASTLTWGHNTGELFF. The CDR3 nucleotides are TGTGCCAGCACCTTAACATGGGGACACAACACCGGGGAGCTGTTTTTT.

This chain joins TRBV2 and TRBJ2-5; 9 nucleotides match TRBD2. This CDR3 spans 15 amino acids. Germline values: CDR1 SNHLY, CDR2 FYNNEI. J lost 5 bases, V lost 4 bases, and 8 bases had no gene match. The CDR3 DNA reads TGTGCCAGCAGTGGGAGTAGCGGGAGTGACGAGACCCAGTACTTC. Amino acids: CASSGSSGSDETQYF.

V usage is TRBV28 and J usage is TRBJ2-5, with D uncertain. V lost 3 bases and J 0 bases, leaving 8 bases between the germline ends. This CDR3 is 14 amino acids long. Germline CDR1 and CDR2: MDHEN and SYDVKM. CDR3 protein: CASSFEQHQETQYF. CDR3 bases: TGTGCCAGCAGTTTTGAACAGCACCAAGAGACCCAGTACTTC. The full variable domain, in which reference TRBV28 and TRBJ2-5 provide the parts outside the CDR3, is DVKVTQSSRYLVKRTGEKVFLECVQDMDHENMFWYRQDPGLGLRLIYFSYDVKMKEKGDIPEGYSVSREKKERFSLILESASTNQTSMYLCASSFEQHQETQYFGPGTRLLVL.

The chain employs TRBV7-3 and TRBJ2-2; 7 positions match TRBD2. Germline V gives CDR1 SGHTA, CDR2 FQGTGA. This CDR3 spans 15 amino acids. Trimming removed 2 bases from V and 1 base from J; junction bases left unmatched: 1. Here the CDR3 DNA reads TGTGCCAGCAGCTTAGCGGGAGAGAACACCGGGGAGCTGTTTTTT. Amino acid sequence: CASSLAGENTGELFF.

The CDR3 nucleotides read TGTGCCAGCAGTCCCGGACTAGCGGGAGGGTCAGATACGCAGTATTTT. Translation gives CASSPGLAGGSDTQYF. This rearrangement joins TRBV28 to TRBJ2-3; 15 bases fit TRBD2. Germline V gene lookup returns CDR1 MDHEN and CDR2 SYDVKM. J was trimmed by 4 bases and V by 5 bases; bases with no gene match: 4. CDR3 length: 16 residues.

The V gene is TRBV14, the J gene TRBJ1-2; no clear D gene. The V and J ends lost 0 bases and 8 bases respectively, with 10 bases between them. The CDR3 spans 13 residues. Germline V lookup: CDR1 SGHDN, CDR2 FVKESK. The CDR3 nucleotides are TGTGCCAGCAGCCAAGACAGAGGCGACGGCTACACCTTC. It yields the protein CASSQDRGDGYTF.

The CDR3 is CASSFASGWTLHF. The CDR3 bases are TGCGCCAGCAGCTTCGCATCAGGGTGGACCCTCCACTTT. The rearrangement joins TRBV5-1 to TRBJ1-6, with D tentatively TRBD1 (5 bases). CDR1 SGHRS and CDR2 YFSETQ come from the germline V gene. Trimming left V 2 bases short and J 14 bases short, with 14 bases between. The CDR3 spans 13 residues. Using reference TRBV5-1 and TRBJ1-6 for the parts outside the CDR3, the full variable domain is KAGVTQTPRYLIKTRGQQVTLSCSPISGHRSVSWYQQTPGQGLQFLFEYFSETQRNKGNFPGRFSGRQFSNSRSEMNVSTLELGDSALYLCASSFASGWTLHFGNGTRLTVT.

The rearrangement links TRBV19 to TRBJ1-2; maybe TRBD1 (6 bases). With 1 base removed from V and 7 bases from J, the gap between germline ends came to 16 bases. CDR3 size: 15 residues. The germline gives CDR1 LNHDA, CDR2 SQIVND (reference sequence). The DNA of the CDR3 is TGTGCCAGTAGTATAGGGGGGGGGCCGTCGGGTGGCTACACCTTC. Its protein is CASSIGGGPSGGYTF.

V is TRBV24-1 and J is TRBJ2-2; D is perhaps TRBD1 (5 bases). The germline V gene has CDR1 KGHDR and CDR2 SFDVKD. CDR3 length equals 18 residues. V dropped 3 bases and J dropped 2 bases, with 18 bases sitting between them. The chain's CDR3 is CATSDPPGQGSNTGELFF. For the CDR3, the DNA is TGTGCCACCAGTGATCCCCCTGGGCAGGGTAGTAACACCGGGGAGCTGTTTTTT.

This rearrangement joins TRBV12-5 to TRBJ1-1; no reliable D call. Trimming cost V 2 bases and J 3 bases, with 13 bases left between them. CDR1 is LGHNT, CDR2 FRNRAP, per germline. This CDR3 is 15 amino acids long. CDR3 in amino acids: CASGLPLQPDTEAFF. CDR3 bases: TGTGCTAGTGGTTTGCCCCTCCAACCGGACACTGAAGCTTTCTTT.

This clone was observed a handful of times. The V call is TRBV12-3 or TRBV12-4, the J call TRBJ2-2, with unresolved D. V lost 5 bases and J lost 5, with 6 bases in between. The CDR3 covers 12 residues. The CDR3 nucleotides read TGTGCCAGCAGTCGTAGTACCGGGGAGCTGTTTTTT. It codes for CASSRSTGELFF.

The rearrangement joins TRBV28 to TRBJ2-7; 8 bases agree with TRBD1. The CDR3 is 14 residues long. The trim removed 3 bases at V and 5 bases at J, leaving 6 bases unmatched. Germline assignment: CDR1 MDHEN and CDR2 SYDVKM. CDR3 DNA sequence: TGTGCCAGCAGTTTCGGCAGGGGGCTGAACGAGCAGTACTTC. This encodes CASSFGRGLNEQYF.

V usage is TRBV19 and J usage is TRBJ2-5; 8 bases match TRBD1. The CDR3 length is 14 residues. CDR1 and CDR2 (germline): LNHDA, SQIVND (reference sequence). Trimming took 4 bases from V and 5 from J; bases not matched to a gene: 6. Here the CDR3 DNA reads TGTGCCAGTAGTACTCAGACAGGGGCGGAGACCCAGTACTTC. It translates to CASSTQTGAETQYF. The full variable domain, with the rest looked up from reference TRBV19 and TRBJ2-5, is DGGITQSPKYLFRKEGQNVTLSCEQNLNHDAMYWYRQDPGQGLRLIYYSQIVNDFQKGDIAEGYSVSREKKESFPLTVTSAQKNPTAFYLCASSTQTGAETQYFGPGTRLLVL.

This clone was found once. The CDR3 region is CASSTDRGRREQYF. In DNA, the CDR3 is TGTGCCAGCAGCACAGACAGGGGGCGAAGGGAGCAGTACTTC. V usage is TRBV5-4 and J usage is TRBJ2-7; 10 bases match TRBD1. CDR1 is SGHNT, CDR2 YYREEE, per germline (reference sequence). The CDR3 is 14 residues long. Losses at the gene ends were 4 bases for V and 7 bases for J; bases not matched to a gene: 8.

This chain joins TRBV6-5 and TRBJ1-1; D remains unclear. CDR3 length equals 15 residues. Trimming pared 5 bases from V and 4 bases from J, leaving 17 bases between. Germline-derived CDR1 and CDR2 are MNHEY and SVGAGI. This CDR3 reads CASSTGGLGSTEAFF. The DNA of the CDR3 is TGTGCCAGCAGTACTGGAGGATTGGGAAGCACTGAAGCTTTCTTT.

The genes are TRBV21-1 and TRBJ2-5; TRBD1, the table's D call, was not compared with the DNA. TRBV21-1 is a recognized pseudogene. The CDR3 totals 17 residues. The CDR3 region has the DNA TGTGCCAGCAGCAGATCGACAGGGAGCTTGAAGGGGGAGACCCAGTACTTC. This gives the protein CASSRSTGSLKGETQYF.

Only one count was recorded for this clone. The chain employs TRBV7-9 and TRBJ1-1, with D possibly matching TRBD1 (5 bases). Germline assignment: CDR1 SEHNR and CDR2 FQNEAQ (reference sequence). V was clipped by 7 bases and J by 4 bases, with 19 bases between them. The CDR3 totals 15 residues. CDR3 sequence: CASTVGWSGATEAFF. In nucleotides, the CDR3 is TGTGCCAGCACCGTCGGTTGGAGTGGGGCCACTGAAGCTTTCTTT.

The chain is built from TRBV19 and TRBJ1-5; D possibly corresponds to TRBD1 (5 bases). The germline CDR1 and CDR2 sequences are LNHDA and SQIVND (reference sequence). The germline V and J ends were trimmed by 8 bases and 2 bases, with 13 bases remaining between them. This CDR3 has 14 amino acids. The CDR3 DNA reads TGTGCCAGTGGGGCAGGGCGAGGCAATCAGCCCCAGCATTTT. Amino acids: CASGAGRGNQPQHF.